The rows below give T cell receptor beta chains drawn from one sample of a study of neurological immune-mediated disorders. TCRdb recomputed calls from the 5' RACE reads with MiXCR, one row per CDR3 protein. Of over 65,000 distinct CDR3 sequences in the sample, 9.4% are singletons; the top ten hold about 1.8%. Sequenced sample: PBMCs. Every receptor here comes from a man aged 50 to 59 in good health. Each CDR3 is given with its conserved first and last residue. D genes are given only for firm matches. Some rows have no size entry. The others give once, few or many, or a class for an expanded clone.

d_call j_call v_call clone_size cdr3_aa cdr3_nt
TRBD2 TRBJ2-5 TRBV10-3 many CAIRNPSGGAPETQYF TGTGCCATCAGGAACCCTAGCGGGGGGGCTCCAGAGACCCAGTACTTC
- TRBJ2-5 TRBV18 many CASSPRGTAYQETQYF TGTGCCAGCTCACCTCGCGGGACAGCGTACCAAGAGACCCAGTACTTC
TRBD2 TRBJ2-1 TRBV6-2/TRBV6-3 few CASRKARTSGNNEQFF TGTGCCAGCAGGAAGGCACGGACTAGCGGAAACAATGAGCAGTTCTTC
- TRBJ1-5 TRBV5-1 many CASRQGTNSNQPQHF TGCGCCAGCAGACAGGGAACGAATAGCAATCAGCCCCAGCATTTT
- TRBJ2-3 TRBV29-1 many CSVEERQNSPDTQYF TGCAGCGTTGAAGAGCGACAGAACTCCCCAGATACGCAGTATTTT
- TRBJ2-3 TRBV10-3 few CAISEARALSTDTQYF TGTGCCATCAGTGAGGCGAGGGCCCTTAGCACAGATACGCAGTATTTT
- TRBJ1-2 TRBV5-1 - CASSLDPDTLGGGYTF TGCGCCAGCAGCTTGGATCCGGACACCTTAGGCGGTGGCTACACCTTC
TRBD1 TRBJ1-1 TRBV20-1 many CSARQGASGRTEAFF TGCAGTGCTCGACAGGGGGCGAGTGGTCGGACTGAAGCTTTCTTT
- TRBJ1-2 TRBV27 many CASSSAGAGHGYTF TGTGCCAGCAGTTCTGCCGGGGCGGGACATGGCTACACCTTC
- TRBJ1-1 TRBV6-2/TRBV6-3 many CASSYPMNTEAFF TGTGCCAGCAGTTACCCGATGAACACTGAAGCTTTCTTT
- TRBJ2-5 TRBV12-3/TRBV12-4 - CASSGQTQYF TGTGCCAGCAGTGGGCAGACCCAGTACTTC
- TRBJ1-3 TRBV7-9 many CASSGTNYRSSGNTIYF TGTGCCAGCAGCGGCACTAATTACAGGAGCTCTGGAAACACCATATATTTT
- TRBJ2-7 TRBV5-1 many CASSLGRAYREQYF TGCGCCAGCAGCTTGGGCAGGGCTTATCGCGAGCAGTACTTC
TRBD1 TRBJ2-7 TRBV30 once CATGTGVSYEQYF TGTGCGACCGGGACAGGGGTATCCTACGAGCAGTACTTC
TRBD2 TRBJ2-1 TRBV28 many CASSRLAGLFNEQFF TGTGCCAGCAGCCGACTAGCGGGCCTATTCAATGAGCAGTTCTTC
- TRBJ1-2 TRBV7-9 - CASSHNNYGYTF TGTGCCAGCAGCCACAATAACTATGGCTACACCTTC
TRBD1 TRBJ1-1 TRBV6-5 many CASSSRTGTGYSEAFF TGTGCCAGCAGTTCCAGAACCGGGACAGGGTATTCTGAAGCTTTCTTT
TRBD1 TRBJ1-1 TRBV28 many CASIPGQLNTEAFF TGTGCCAGCATCCCGGGACAGTTAAACACTGAAGCTTTCTTT
TRBD2 TRBJ2-5 TRBV4-1 many CASSQRASGRGEETQYF TGCGCCAGCAGCCAACGGGCTAGCGGGAGAGGTGAAGAGACCCAGTACTTC
TRBD1 TRBJ2-7 TRBV24-1 many CATSDSRQGNYEQYF TGTGCCACCAGTGATTCCCGACAGGGGAACTACGAGCAGTACTTC
- TRBJ1-1 TRBV2 many CASELNTEAFF TGTGCCAGCGAGTTGAACACTGAAGCTTTCTTT
- TRBJ2-5 TRBV5-1 many CASSPGAIETQYF TGCGCCAGCAGCCCCGGGGCGATCGAGACCCAGTACTTC
TRBD2 TRBJ2-3 TRBV7-3 many CASSSGLAGWDTQYF TGTGCCAGCAGCTCGGGACTAGCGGGGTGGGATACGCAGTATTTT
TRBD2 TRBJ2-7 TRBV20-1 many CSITSGPPYEQYF TGCAGCATTACTAGCGGCCCACCCTACGAGCAGTACTTC
- TRBJ1-2 TRBV5-8 many CASSLRVSNYGYTF TGTGCCAGCAGCCTGAGGGTCTCTAACTATGGCTACACCTTC
TRBD2 TRBJ2-5 TRBV10-3 many CAISGASGKETQYF TGTGCCATCAGTGGGGCTAGCGGGAAAGAGACCCAGTACTTC
- TRBJ1-2 TRBV5-1 many CASSLALGIVAGYTF TGCGCCAGCAGCTTGGCCTTAGGGATCGTAGCTGGCTACACCTTC
TRBD1 TRBJ2-7 TRBV28 many CASIPAPGQGRGEGYEQYF TGTGCCAGCATCCCGGCACCGGGACAGGGGAGAGGAGAAGGCTACGAGCAGTACTTC
- TRBJ2-3 TRBV28 many CASSISLYTQYF TGTGCCAGCAGTATATCCCTATATACGCAGTATTTT
- TRBJ2-7 TRBV2 many CASSETRGGGDEQYF TGTGCCAGCAGTGAAACCCGGGGAGGTGGGGACGAGCAGTACTTC
TRBD1 TRBJ2-1 TRBV6-5 many CASSSQGKGDEQFF TGTGCCAGCAGTTCACAGGGGAAGGGGGATGAGCAGTTCTTC
TRBD2 TRBJ2-1 TRBV7-2 many CASSLSLAGGYNEQFF TGTGCCAGCAGCTTAAGCCTAGCGGGGGGTTACAATGAGCAGTTCTTC
TRBD1 TRBJ2-7 TRBV7-9 many CASSPPRTGINEQYF TGTGCCAGCAGCCCCCCTCGGACAGGGATAAACGAGCAGTACTTC
TRBD1 TRBJ2-3 TRBV5-1 many CASSLGTGGPEDTQYF TGCGCCAGCAGCTTGGGGACAGGGGGCCCTGAGGATACGCAGTATTTT
- TRBJ2-7 TRBV7-2 many CASSFIPEGGYEQYF TGTGCCAGCAGCTTCATCCCAGAGGGGGGCTACGAGCAGTACTTC
TRBD1 TRBJ2-4 TRBV4-1 many CASSQSDRERENIQYF TGCGCCAGCAGCCAATCTGACAGGGAGAGGGAAAACATTCAGTACTTC
TRBD1 TRBJ2-7 TRBV20-1 many CSAKLLDRVGEQYF TGCAGTGCTAAACTCCTGGACAGGGTTGGCGAGCAGTACTTC
- TRBJ1-2 TRBV20-1 many CSADSLRQVVYGYTF TGCAGTGCCGATTCCCTCCGCCAGGTAGTCTATGGCTACACCTTC
TRBD1 TRBJ1-1 TRBV30 - CAWSADRSGQGSGAFF TGTGCCTGGAGTGCGGACAGGAGCGGACAGGGGAGTGGAGCTTTCTTT
- TRBJ2-4 TRBV3-1 many CASSQDASSTIQYF TGTGCCAGCAGCCAAGACGCATCCTCAACCATTCAGTACTTC
TRBD1 TRBJ1-3 TRBV12-3/TRBV12-4 - CASSLGTGFSGNTIYF TGTGCCAGCAGTTTGGGGACAGGATTCTCTGGAAACACCATATATTTT
- TRBJ1-1 TRBV5-1 many CASSSGVTVNTEAFF TGCGCCAGCAGCTCGGGTGTGACAGTGAACACTGAAGCTTTCTTT
- TRBJ2-3 TRBV7-2 - CASSQKEQRSSTDTQYF TGTGCCAGCAGCCAAAAGGAGCAGCGGAGTAGCACAGATACGCAGTATTTT
- TRBJ1-6 TRBV4-2 many CASSQGAGAGNQNSPLHF TGTGCCAGCAGCCAGGGGGCCGGCGCAGGGAACCAAAATTCACCCCTCCACTTT
- TRBJ2-5 TRBV6-1 many CASSEDGDRETQYF TGTGCCAGCAGTGAAGATGGGGATCGGGAGACCCAGTACTTC
TRBD2 TRBJ2-1 TRBV7-2 many CASSLVGLAGAEQFF TGTGCCAGCAGCTTAGTGGGACTAGCGGGAGCTGAGCAGTTCTTC
- TRBJ2-1 TRBV10-3 many CAISEGLASYNEQFF TGTGCCATCAGTGAGGGGCTAGCGTCCTACAATGAGCAGTTCTTC
- TRBJ2-3 TRBV28 - CANSLGAIISTDKQYF TGTGCCAACAGTCTCGGGGCGATCATCAGCACAGATAAGCAGTATTTT
- TRBJ2-3 TRBV6-1 many CASTSSSLGGPTDTQYF TGTGCCAGCACTAGCTCGTCTTTGGGCGGACCCACAGATACGCAGTATTTT
TRBD2 TRBJ2-2 TRBV10-3 many CAITNGGGPNTGELFF TGTGCCATCACCAACGGGGGGGGACCGAACACCGGGGAGCTGTTTTTT
TRBD2 TRBJ2-3 TRBV7-3 many CASSLVHSGGAADTQYF TGTGCCAGCAGCTTGGTCCACAGCGGGGGGGCTGCAGATACGCAGTATTTT
TRBD1 TRBJ2-1 TRBV7-9 many CASSLVGQAHNEQFF TGTGCCAGCAGCTTAGTGGGACAGGCTCACAATGAGCAGTTCTTC
TRBD2 TRBJ2-1 TRBV4-1 many CASSQDLRKLAAYNEQFF TGCGCCAGCAGCCAAGATTTGAGAAAACTAGCGGCCTACAATGAGCAGTTCTTC
- TRBJ2-7 TRBV12-2 - CASRRISRRLLIMSYEQYF TGTGCAAGTCGCCGAATTAGCAGGAGACTATTAATAATGTCCTACGAGCAGTACTTC
TRBD2 TRBJ2-1 TRBV7-9 many CASRKVAGGPDEQFF TGTGCCAGCAGGAAAGTGGCGGGGGGGCCCGATGAGCAGTTCTTC
- TRBJ2-3 TRBV5-1 many CASSLRDTTDTQYF TGCGCCAGCAGCTTACGGGACACCACAGATACGCAGTATTTT